There are many counts of the clone carrying this TCR beta chain. This specimen belongs to a study of blood T cells in healthy people across ages. Combining a sample-barcoded 5' primer with a J-beta primer mix, a second PCR ran for roughly 7 to 12 cycles. TCRdb independently ran MiXCR on the 5' RACE reads; one entry per CDR3 protein. The table has roughly 2 million distinct CDR3 sequences, 49% seen once. The authors drew about 9.9 milliliters of peripheral blood from each donor. A minimum of 5 micrograms of total RNA was extracted per sample. In germline, CDR1 is SGHTA, CDR2 FQGNSA. V was cut by 6 bases and J by 2 bases, with 8 bases left in between. CDR3 length: 12 residues.

The rearrangement joins TRBV7-2 to TRBJ2-7; D gene uncertain. The source material was blood. This clonotype was obtained from a woman aged 40 to 49 in good health. The CDR3 here is CASSGQPYEQYF. CDR3 DNA: TGTGCCAGCAGTGGGCAGCCCTACGAGCAGTACTTC.